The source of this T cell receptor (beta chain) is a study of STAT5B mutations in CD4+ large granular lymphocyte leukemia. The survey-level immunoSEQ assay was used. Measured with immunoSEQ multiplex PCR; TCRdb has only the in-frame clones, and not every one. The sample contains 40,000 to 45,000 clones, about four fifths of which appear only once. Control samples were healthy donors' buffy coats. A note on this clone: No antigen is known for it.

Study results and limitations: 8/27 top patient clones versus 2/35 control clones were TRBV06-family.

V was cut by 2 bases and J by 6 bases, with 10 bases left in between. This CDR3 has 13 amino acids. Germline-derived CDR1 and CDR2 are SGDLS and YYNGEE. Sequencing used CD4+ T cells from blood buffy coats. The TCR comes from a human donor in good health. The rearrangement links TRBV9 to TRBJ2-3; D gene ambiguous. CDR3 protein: CASSVSILDTQYF. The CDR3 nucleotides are TGTGCCAGCAGCGTGTCCATTTTGGATACGCAGTATTTT. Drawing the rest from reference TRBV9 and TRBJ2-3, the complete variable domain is DSGVTQTPKHLITATGQRVTLRCSPRSGDLSVYWYQQSLDQGLQFLIQYYNGEERAKGNILERFSAQQFPDLHSELNLSSLELGDSALYFCASSVSILDTQYFGPGTRLTVL.